A selection of T cell receptor beta chains follows, all from one sample in a study of T cells after yellow fever vaccination. MiXCR, run by TCRdb on the 5' RACE reads, gives a single entry per CDR3 protein. Among a few hundred thousand distinct CDR3 sequences, 17% were seen once, and the ten largest hold around 15%. The material was PBMCs, obtained more than 4 days after the first yellow fever vaccination. The origin of the receptors is a man between 18 and 35 years old who received the YFV17D yellow fever vaccine. Each CDR3 is given without its conserved first and last residue.

CDR3aa,v_gene,j_gene
ASSLVLDTGELF,TRBV5-1,TRBJ2-2
ASSLGRGHT,TRBV7-9,TRBJ1-2
ASSLDTGSSYEQY,TRBV7-9,TRBJ2-7
ASSPPQVANYGYT,TRBV18,TRBJ1-2
ASSSKSRESPLH,TRBV5-1,TRBJ1-6
ASSPLTGHSEAF,TRBV11-1,TRBJ1-1
ASSSLGTGGSYNEQF,TRBV6-5,TRBJ2-1
ASSLAPPRAGGAKNIQY,TRBV7-2,TRBJ2-4
ASSPRPTGAEQGEQY,TRBV18,TRBJ2-7
SARDQIGVNIQY,TRBV20-1,TRBJ2-4
ASSPTPGNTIY,TRBV7-9,TRBJ1-3
ASSMGLAGGVYEQF,TRBV19,TRBJ2-1
ASSQGPPPGQPNTEAF,TRBV4-1,TRBJ1-1
ASKRGGTKTQY,TRBV6-1,TRBJ2-5
ASSYSRQANTGELF,TRBV6-5,TRBJ2-2
ASSPTKYEQY,TRBV6-6,TRBJ2-7
ASSQDDRLYNEQF,TRBV4-1,TRBJ2-1